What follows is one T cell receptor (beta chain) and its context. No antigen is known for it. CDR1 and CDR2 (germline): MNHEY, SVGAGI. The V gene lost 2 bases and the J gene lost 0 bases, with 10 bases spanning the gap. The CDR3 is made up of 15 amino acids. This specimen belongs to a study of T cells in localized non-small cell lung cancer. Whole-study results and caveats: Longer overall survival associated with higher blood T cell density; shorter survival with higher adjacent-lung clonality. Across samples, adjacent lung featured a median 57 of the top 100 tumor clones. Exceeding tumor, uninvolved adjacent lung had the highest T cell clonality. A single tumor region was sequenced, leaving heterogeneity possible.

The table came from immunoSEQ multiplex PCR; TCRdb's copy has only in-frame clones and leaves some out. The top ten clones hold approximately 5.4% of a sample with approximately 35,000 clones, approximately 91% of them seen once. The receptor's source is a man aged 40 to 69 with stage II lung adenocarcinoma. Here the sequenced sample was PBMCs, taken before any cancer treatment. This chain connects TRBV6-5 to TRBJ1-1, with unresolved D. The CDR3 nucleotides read TGTGCCAGCAGTTACGACGAACGGTTGAACACTGAAGCTTTCTTT. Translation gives CASSYDERLNTEAFF.